These 30 T cell receptor beta chains originate from one sample sequenced in a study of OX40 agonist ivuxolimab in advanced cancers. Some clones are missing from TCRdb's copy, which holds only in-frame ones; the method was immunoSEQ multiplex PCR. The sample holds around 150,000 clones, roughly 91% seen once. Sample: CD4+ or CD8+ T cells sorted from blood, taken in a trial of the OX40 agonist ivuxolimab. All receptors derive from an adult with an advanced solid tumor such as melanoma, head and neck, liver or kidney cancer.

The chain employs TRBV5-1 and TRBJ2-1; the D call may be TRBD1 or TRBD2 (5 bases each). Germline CDR1 is SGHRS and CDR2 is YFSETQ. The CDR3 is 14 amino acids. The V gene lost 3 bases and the J gene lost 6 bases, with 13 bases spanning the gap. CDR3 DNA sequence: TGCGCCAGCAGCTCGGGGCCCTTGAGCAATGAGCAGTTCTTC. Its translation: CASSSGPLSNEQFF.

The chain couples TRBV19 to TRBJ1-5; D gene uncertain. CDR1 is LNHDA, CDR2 SQIVND, per germline (reference sequence). This CDR3 comprises 14 residues. Trimming removed 5 bases at V and 5 bases at J, with 13 bases between. The CDR3 DNA sequence: TGTGCCAGTAGTCTCGGTATCAGTGATCAGCCCCAGCATTTT. This encodes CASSLGISDQPQHF.

The genes are TRBV7-8 and TRBJ2-5, with TRBD1 matching over 8 bases. Germline V CDR1 and CDR2: SGHVS, FQNEAQ. The V segment lost 2 bases and the J segment 4 bases; nucleotides outside the gene matches: 3. The CDR3 consists of 14 residues. In DNA form, the CDR3 reads TGTGCCAGCAGCTTAATCAGGGGGCCAGAGACCCAGTACTTC. Its protein is CASSLIRGPETQYF.

This sequence joins TRBV6-5 and TRBJ2-1; a possible D gene is TRBD2 (5 bases). Germline lookup yields CDR1 MNHEY and CDR2 SVGAGI. The V end lost 0 bases, the J end lost 3 bases, and 9 bases lay between the germline ends. The CDR3 is 15 amino acids. CDR3 coding DNA: TGTGCCAGCAGTTACTCGGTGGCGGGCTACAATGAGCAGTTCTTC. Its translation is CASSYSVAGYNEQFF.

Many counts were recorded for this clone. The chain couples TRBV5-1 to TRBJ1-2, with no clear D. This CDR3 has 13 residues. The V and J ends lost 6 bases and 8 bases respectively, with 17 bases between them. Per the germline V gene, CDR1 is SGHRS and CDR2 is YFSETQ. The chain's CDR3 is CASTDPPQGGYTF. The CDR3 region has the DNA TGCGCCAGCACCGACCCCCCTCAAGGGGGCTACACCTTC.

The count of this clone is one. V gene TRBV6-6 combines with J gene TRBJ2-7; no firm D call. The CDR3 is made up of 15 amino acids. Trimming left V 5 bases short and J 0 bases short, with 14 bases between. CDR1 and CDR2 (germline): MNHNY, SVGAGI (reference sequence). As DNA, the CDR3 is TGTGCCAGCAGTCCTCTGGACGCCTACTCCTACGAGCAGTACTTC. Translated: CASSPLDAYSYEQYF.

The chain joins TRBV30 to TRBJ2-3; 8 bases map to TRBD2. The V gene's germline CDR1 is GTSNPN and CDR2 SVGIG (reference sequence). J gave up 3 bases and V 4 bases, and 6 bases lay outside the gene matches. The CDR3 has 14 residues. In DNA form, the CDR3 reads TGTGCCTGGAACCCCAGCGGGAGTACAGATACGCAGTATTTT. It translates to CAWNPSGSTDTQYF.

This sequence joins TRBV6-5 and TRBJ1-1; 9 positions agree with TRBD1. The CDR3 runs to 15 residues. V shed 6 bases, J shed 6 bases, and the junction held 11 bases outside the gene matches. Germline assignment: CDR1 MNHEY and CDR2 SVGAGI. The CDR3 nucleotides read TGTGCCAGCAGCTCTTGGGACAGGGAGTTAGCTGAAGCTTTCTTT. Protein sequence: CASSSWDRELAEAFF.

The genes are TRBV5-1 and TRBJ1-2; unclear D gene. From germline, CDR1 is SGHRS and CDR2 YFSETQ. With 1 base removed from V and 2 bases from J, the gap between germline ends came to 6 bases. This CDR3 is 13 amino acids long. CDR3 nucleotides: TGCGCCAGCAGCTTGTCCAGCAACTATGGCTACACCTTC. This codes for CASSLSSNYGYTF.

This clone was found a few times. The chain has TRBV15 and TRBJ1-4; D is undetermined. CDR3 size: 13 residues. V lost 0 bases and J 8 bases, leaving 7 bases between the germline ends. The V gene's germline CDR1 is LNHNV and CDR2 YYDKDF (reference sequence). The CDR3, as DNA: TGTGCCACCAGCAGAGATCACGGAGAAAAACTGTTTTTT. The encoded protein is CATSRDHGEKLFF.

The chain links TRBV5-5 to TRBJ1-1, with D hard to call. CDR3 length: 13 amino acids. CDR1 is SGHKS and CDR2 is YYEKEE in the germline V gene (reference sequence). Trimming pared 4 bases from V and 0 bases from J, leaving 7 bases between. The CDR3 region is CASSASVNTEAFF. The DNA for the CDR3 is TGTGCCAGCAGCGCCTCAGTGAACACTGAAGCTTTCTTT.

This rearrangement joins TRBV28 to TRBJ2-1; TRBD1 might be the D (5 bases). CDR1 and CDR2 (germline): MDHEN, SYDVKM. V gave up 6 bases and J gave up 10 bases, with 13 bases separating them. This CDR3 is built from 12 residues. The CDR3 protein is CASSPPPGEQFF. The CDR3 nucleotides read TGTGCCAGCAGCCCCCCCCCAGGGGAGCAGTTCTTC.

This clone has only one observation. A junction boundary mismatches the germline segment, possibly from a read error. This chain uses TRBV7-7 with TRBJ2-5, with D unresolved. Germline loops: CDR1 SSHAT, CDR2 FNYEAQ (reference sequence). This CDR3 spans 14 amino acids. CDR3 sequence reads: CASSLNTDQETQYF. The CDR3 DNA reads as TGTGCTAGCAGCTTGAACACAGACCAAGAGACCCAGTACTTC.

The chain combines TRBV5-1 with TRBJ1-2, with D unresolved. CDR3 length: 13 amino acids. CDR1 SGHRS and CDR2 YFSETQ come from the germline V gene. V was cut by 0 bases and J by 0 bases, with 3 bases left in between. The CDR3 here is CASSLEANYGYTF. CDR3 coding DNA: TGCGCCAGCAGCTTGGAGGCTAACTATGGCTACACCTTC.

This clone was seen only once. The chain has TRBV6-5 and TRBJ1-2; 7 bases align to TRBD1. CDR1 is MNHEY, CDR2 SVGAGI, per germline. CDR3 length: 14 amino acids. V trimming: 6 bases; J trimming: 7 bases; junction bases outside the gene matches: 11. CDR3 residues: CASRVLQGYSGYTF. The CDR3 nucleotides read TGTGCCAGCAGGGTGTTACAGGGGTACAGTGGCTACACCTTC.

The CDR3 is CASSIRGDTEAFF. The CDR3 DNA reads TGTGCCAGTAGTATAAGGGGGGACACTGAAGCTTTCTTT. The gene calls are TRBV19 and TRBJ1-1; a possible D gene is TRBD1 (6 bases). Germline CDR1 is LNHDA and CDR2 is SQIVND (reference sequence). V lost 2 bases and J lost 3, with 7 bases in between. The CDR3 length is 13 residues.

The chain employs TRBV19 and TRBJ2-5; 13 positions agree with TRBD2. V lost 9 bases to trimming and J lost 6 bases; unmatched junction nucleotides: 7. CDR3 length: 14 residues. Germline values: CDR1 LNHDA, CDR2 SQIVND (reference sequence). The CDR3 region is CASSRTSGSQTQYF. CDR3 nucleotide sequence: TGTGCCAGCTCTAGGACTAGCGGGAGTCAGACCCAGTACTTC.

This clone was seen once. CDR3 DNA sequence: TGTGCCAGCAGTACAGGGGGCGCGTCCCTTAAGCAGTACTTC. Protein: CASSTGGASLKQYF. The chain combines TRBV28 with TRBJ2-7, with TRBD1 matching 9 bases. After removal of 5 bases from V and 8 bases from J, the junction contained 10 bases not matched to a gene. The V gene's germline CDR1 is MDHEN and CDR2 SYDVKM. The CDR3 contains 14 residues.

The V call is TRBV4-3, the J call TRBJ2-2, with D possibly matching TRBD1 (5 bases). Deletions cut 1 base from V and 3 bases from J, with 9 bases between. CDR3 length equals 15 residues. Germline assignment: CDR1 LGHNA and CDR2 YSLEER. CDR3 protein: CASSQASTDTGELFF. CDR3 DNA: TGCGCCAGCAGCCAAGCCTCGACAGACACCGGGGAGCTGTTTTTT.

CDR3 protein: CATEGSSGADTQYF. The CDR3 region has the DNA TGTGCCACCGAAGGCTCCTCAGGGGCAGATACGCAGTATTTT. V usage is TRBV15 and J usage is TRBJ2-3; possibly TRBD1 for D (6 bases). The CDR3 is 14 residues long. CDR1 and CDR2 (germline): LNHNV, YYDKDF (reference sequence). V was clipped by 8 bases and J by 4 bases, with 16 bases between them.

The chain has TRBV18 and TRBJ1-1, with TRBD1 as a possible D gene (5 bases). With 1 base removed from V and 3 bases from J, the gap between germline ends came to 15 bases. The length of the CDR3 is 16 residues. Germline V gives CDR1 KGHSH, CDR2 LQKENI. CDR3 in amino acids: CASSPLRGMGDTEAFF. The CDR3 DNA sequence: TGTGCCAGCTCACCACTGCGGGGAATGGGGGACACTGAAGCTTTCTTT.

This chain uses TRBV13 with TRBJ2-2; 11 bases are shared with TRBD2. The CDR3 covers 21 residues. V lost 2 bases, J lost 4 bases, and 18 bases stayed unmatched. Looked up from germline, CDR1 is PRHDT and CDR2 is FYEKMQ (reference sequence). The CDR3 loop reads CASSLRLWTKLAGVGTGELFF. CDR3 bases: TGTGCCAGCAGCTTAAGATTATGGACCAAACTAGCGGGAGTGGGCACCGGGGAGCTGTTTTTT.

The gene calls are TRBV6-6 and TRBJ1-2, with 8 positions matching TRBD1. V lost 4 bases to trimming and J lost 8 bases; unmatched junction nucleotides: 6. Germline-derived CDR1 and CDR2 are MNHNY and SVGAGI (reference sequence). The CDR3 totals 13 residues. CDR3 nucleotides: TGTGCCAGCAGTTCCGGACAGGGCTACGGCTACACCTTC. This sequence encodes CASSSGQGYGYTF.

This clone was counted once. V usage is TRBV7-2 and J usage is TRBJ1-4; D is possibly TRBD1 (5 bases). The CDR3 has 14 amino acids. The ends were cut back, 3 bases at V and 3 bases at J, with 8 bases in the middle. The V gene's germline CDR1 is SGHTA and CDR2 FQGNSA. The CDR3 sequence is CASSFQGSNEKLFF. The CDR3 coding sequence is TGTGCCAGCAGCTTTCAGGGCTCTAATGAAAAACTGTTTTTT.

The CDR3 region is CASSSREHYEQYF. The CDR3 DNA sequence: TGTGCCAGCAGTTCGAGGGAACACTACGAGCAGTACTTC. The V and J genes are TRBV6-5 and TRBJ2-7, with D possibly matching TRBD2 (5 bases). Trimming removed 4 bases from V and 3 bases from J, with 10 bases in between. The CDR3 consists of 13 residues. In germline, CDR1 is MNHEY, CDR2 SVGAGI.

Remarks on this clone: This same CDR3 is encoded by further DNA sequences in the sample. The V and J genes are TRBV5-1 and TRBJ2-7; 7 nucleotides line up with TRBD2. V lost 1 base, J lost 5 bases, and 9 bases stayed unmatched. The germline V gene encodes CDR1 SGHRS and CDR2 YFSETQ. The CDR3 consists of 15 residues. CDR3 residues: CASSLHPARGDEQYF. The CDR3 DNA is TGCGCCAGCAGCTTGCACCCGGCACGGGGGGACGAGCAGTACTTC.

The chain recombines TRBV11-2 with TRBJ1-5; D gene unclear. CDR3 length: 14 residues. The germline CDR1 and CDR2 sequences are SGHAT and FQNNGV. Trimming left V 1 base short and J 6 bases short, with 10 bases between. The chain's CDR3 is CASSLVGGSQPQHF. DNA of the CDR3: TGTGCCAGCAGCTTAGTGGGCGGGAGTCAGCCCCAGCATTTT.

This chain joins TRBV2 and TRBJ1-1; no reliable D call. V lost 7 bases, J lost 1 base, and 4 bases lay in between. CDR1 is SNHLY and CDR2 is FYNNEI in the germline V gene. The CDR3 has 11 amino acids. The CDR3 protein is CASKRNTEAFF. The CDR3 nucleotides read TGTGCCAGCAAGAGGAACACTGAAGCTTTCTTT.

The CDR3 reads CASRSDRAGNIQYF. CDR3 coding DNA: TGTGCCAGCAGGAGCGACAGGGCGGGAAACATTCAGTACTTC. The rearrangement uses TRBV7-9 and TRBJ2-4, with 7 bases matching TRBD1. The germline gives CDR1 SEHNR, CDR2 FQNEAQ (reference sequence). The CDR3 runs 14 residues. After removal of 6 bases from V and 6 bases from J, the junction contained 8 bases not matched to a gene. The variable domain in full, with the rest retrieved from reference TRBV7-9 and TRBJ2-4, is DTGVSQNPRHKITKRGQNVTFRCDPISEHNRLYWYRQTLGQGPEFLTYFQNEAQLEKSRLLSDRFSAERPKGSFSTLEIQRTEQGDSAMYLCASRSDRAGNIQYFGAGTRLSVL.

This CDR3 reads CASSPSTDTQYF. The CDR3 DNA reads as TGCGCCAGCAGCCCCAGCACAGATACGCAGTATTTT. The V and J genes are TRBV5-1 and TRBJ2-3; D gene unclear. V was shortened by 4 bases and J by 0 bases, with 3 bases between the two germline ends. This CDR3 has 12 residues. Germline-derived CDR1 and CDR2 are SGHRS and YFSETQ.